The rows below give T cell receptor beta chains drawn from one sample of a study of blood T cells in healthy people across ages. One entry per CDR3 protein, called by TCRdb with MiXCR from the 5' RACE reads. The sample lists approximately 820,000 distinct CDR3 sequences, 44% occurring once. Sequencing used blood. All receptors come from a man between 60 and 70 years old in good health. The CDR3 runs from the conserved cysteine through the conserved F or W. D genes are given only for firm matches. Clone sizes are given selectively: once, few, many, or a class where the clone is expanded.

D gene: TRBD1
clone size: few
J gene: TRBJ2-7
V gene: TRBV11-2
CDR3 DNA: TGTGCCAGCAGCTTAGTCCGGACAGGACCCGGAGAGCAGTACTTC
CDR3 protein: CASSLVRTGPGEQYF

D gene: NA
clone size: NA
J gene: TRBJ2-4
V gene: TRBV5-1
CDR3 DNA: TGCGCCAGCAGACTTGCGTATGACAGCGACATTCAGTACTTC
CDR3 protein: CASRLAYDSDIQYF

D gene: NA
clone size: many
J gene: TRBJ1-2
V gene: TRBV29-1
CDR3 DNA: TGCAGCGTTGGTGGGGATTACTATGGCTACACCTTC
CDR3 protein: CSVGGDYYGYTF

D gene: NA
clone size: NA
J gene: TRBJ2-5
V gene: TRBV6-2/TRBV6-3
CDR3 DNA: TGTACCAGCAGCCCACCCGGACGCCCCGTGGAGACCCAGTACTTC
CDR3 protein: CTSSPPGRPVETQYF

D gene: NA
clone size: few
J gene: TRBJ2-7
V gene: TRBV27
CDR3 DNA: TGTGCCAGCAGTTTCAGACAGGCCTCCTACGAGCAGTACTTC
CDR3 protein: CASSFRQASYEQYF

D gene: NA
clone size: few
J gene: TRBJ2-7
V gene: TRBV28
CDR3 DNA: TGTGCCAGCCCCCCGGGAAGCAGACCCTCCTACGAGCAGTACTTC
CDR3 protein: CASPPGSRPSYEQYF

D gene: NA
clone size: NA
J gene: TRBJ2-1
V gene: TRBV27
CDR3 DNA: TGTGCCAGCAGTTTATGGGCGTCACACCCAGGGCGGAGATATGAGCAGTTCTTC
CDR3 protein: CASSLWASHPGRRYEQFF

D gene: TRBD1
clone size: NA
J gene: TRBJ2-3
V gene: TRBV15
CDR3 DNA: TGTGCCACCAGCAGAGGGGACAGACGCACAGATACGCAGTATTTT
CDR3 protein: CATSRGDRRTDTQYF

D gene: NA
clone size: NA
J gene: TRBJ2-7
V gene: TRBV7-2
CDR3 DNA: TGTGCCAGCAGCCAAGGGACCATCGAGCAGTACTTC
CDR3 protein: CASSQGTIEQYF

D gene: NA
clone size: NA
J gene: TRBJ2-5
V gene: TRBV20-1
CDR3 DNA: TGCAGTGCCTGGGCGGGGGACAATCAAGAGACCCAGTACTTC
CDR3 protein: CSAWAGDNQETQYF

D gene: NA
clone size: few
J gene: TRBJ2-3
V gene: TRBV2
CDR3 DNA: TGTGCCAGTCGGGACTCCTACACAGATACGCAGTATTTT
CDR3 protein: CASRDSYTDTQYF

D gene: TRBD1
clone size: few
J gene: TRBJ2-2
V gene: TRBV28
CDR3 DNA: TGTGCCAGCAGTAAACGGAAGAGGGACAGTAGAGGCGAGGAGCTGTTTTTT
CDR3 protein: CASSKRKRDSRGEELFF

D gene: TRBD2
clone size: NA
J gene: TRBJ2-5
V gene: TRBV7-3
CDR3 DNA: TGTGCCAGCAGCAAAACCCGGGGGGACCAAGAGACCCAGTACTTC
CDR3 protein: CASSKTRGDQETQYF

D gene: NA
clone size: NA
J gene: TRBJ1-1
V gene: TRBV10-1
CDR3 DNA: TGCGCCAGCAGTGAAGGACGGAGGAACACTGAAGCTTTCTTT
CDR3 protein: CASSEGRRNTEAFF

D gene: NA
clone size: few
J gene: TRBJ1-2
V gene: TRBV29-1
CDR3 DNA: TGCAGCGTTGAAGGACAACGAACGGGTGGCTACACCTTC
CDR3 protein: CSVEGQRTGGYTF

D gene: NA
clone size: NA
J gene: TRBJ1-3
V gene: TRBV4-2
CDR3 DNA: TGTGCCAGCAGCCAAGACCTGAACTCTGGAAACACCATATATTTT
CDR3 protein: CASSQDLNSGNTIYF